The rows below give T cell receptor beta chains drawn from one sample of a study of T cell changes during pregnancy in multiple sclerosis. The data were produced by immunoSEQ multiplex PCR, yet TCRdb's version contains in-frame clones alone and is incomplete. Among around 56,000 clones listed, just over 90% were seen once. The source was peripheral blood, collected in the first trimester of pregnancy. Every receptor here comes from a female donor in good health, enrolled as a control in a pregnancy study. The CDR3 runs from the conserved cysteine through the conserved F or W. The D gene is left open where the match is weak. Some rows mark clone size as missing; the rest say once, few, many or name a class of expanded clone.

d_gene	v_gene	abundance	j_gene	CDR3nt	CDR3aa
.	TRBV6-5	.	TRBJ1-1	TGTGCCAGCAGTTACTCCATGAACACTGAAGCTTTCTTT	CASSYSMNTEAFF
TRBD1	TRBV19	few	TRBJ1-2	TGTGCCACCGTACAGGGGGACTATGGCTACACCTTC	CATVQGDYGYTF
.	TRBV30	.	TRBJ1-2	TGTGCCTGGAGTGAGGAGCACTATGGCTACACCTTC	CAWSEEHYGYTF
.	TRBV27	.	TRBJ1-4	TGTGCCAGCAGCCGAGGTGGGGGCGGAAAACTGTTTTTT	CASSRGGGGKLFF
TRBD2	TRBV6-5	.	TRBJ2-5	TGTGCCAGCAGTTACAGACTAGCGGGCACCCAGTACTTC	CASSYRLAGTQYF
.	TRBV30	.	TRBJ1-2	TGTGCCTGGAGTAAGATCCCCGGGAACTATGGCTACACCTTC	CAWSKIPGNYGYTF
.	TRBV2	.	TRBJ2-1	TGTGCCAGCAGTCTCGACAGTTCGTACAATGAGCAGTTCTTC	CASSLDSSYNEQFF
.	TRBV19	.	TRBJ2-2	TGTGCCAGTAGTATAGCTGGACTTCCGAACACCGGGGAGCTGTTTTTT	CASSIAGLPNTGELFF
.	TRBV28	.	TRBJ1-3	TGTGCCAGCAGTTCCCAGGGGTCTGGAAACACCATATATTTT	CASSSQGSGNTIYF
TRBD1	TRBV2	once	TRBJ2-5	TGTGCCACCTCGGGACAGAACCAAGAGACCCAGTACTTC	CATSGQNQETQYF